The entry that follows covers one T cell receptor beta chain sequence. The data derive from a study of OX40 agonist ivuxolimab in advanced cancers. The wider study: An anti-OX40 (CD134) antibody with agonistic activity, ivuxolimab, was administered to patients.

Only in-frame clones appear in the TCRdb table, and some are missing; sequencing was by immunoSEQ multiplex PCR. The sample lists around 21,000 clones; approximately 83% were seen once. Germline loops: CDR1 SGDLS, CDR2 YYNGEE. Trimming shortened V by 3 bases and J by 1 base, and 10 bases separated the two germline ends. CDR3 length equals 14 residues. The clonotype was recovered from an adult with an advanced solid tumor such as melanoma, head and neck, liver or kidney cancer. V is TRBV9 and J is TRBJ1-1; D not certain. This specimen consisted of CD4+ or CD8+ T cells sorted from blood, obtained in a trial of the OX40 agonist ivuxolimab. The CDR3 spells CASSAEDQNTEAFF. In DNA, the CDR3 is TGTGCCAGCAGCGCGGAGGACCAGAACACTGAAGCTTTCTTT.